Presented here are 17 T cell receptor beta chains from one specimen sequenced in a study of control samples from healthy donors and cancer patients. Only in-frame clones appear in the TCRdb table, and some are missing; sequencing was by immunoSEQ multiplex PCR. Altogether roughly 92,000 clones are present, roughly 89% being singletons, with the ten largest covering around 7.6%. The sequenced material came from blood. The receptors originated from a woman aged 60 to 75 in good health.

This clone was found a few times. The rearrangement uses TRBV7-2 and TRBJ2-7; no reliable D call. The V and J ends lost 0 bases and 7 bases respectively, with 16 bases between them. The CDR3 covers 15 residues. The V gene's germline CDR1 is SGHTA and CDR2 FQGNSA. The CDR3 DNA reads TGTGCCAGCAGCTTAGCGGCCAGTCTCCTGGGTGAGCAGTACTTC. Its translation is CASSLAASLLGEQYF.

V usage is TRBV7-9 and J usage is TRBJ2-6; D uncertain. Between the trimmed V and J ends, which lost 5 bases and 4 bases, there was a span of 9 bases. Looked up from germline, CDR1 is SEHNR and CDR2 is FQNEAQ (reference sequence). The CDR3 covers 14 residues. CDR3 amino acids: CASSPASGANVLTF. CDR3 coding DNA: TGTGCCAGCAGCCCGGCATCCGGGGCCAACGTCCTGACTTTC. The whole variable domain, remainder taken from reference TRBV7-9 and TRBJ2-6, is DTGVSQNPRHKITKRGQNVTFRCDPISEHNRLYWYRQTLGQGPEFLTYFQNEAQLEKSRLLSDRFSAERPKGSFSTLEIQRTEQGDSAMYLCASSPASGANVLTFGAGSRLTVL.

The V call is TRBV30, the J call TRBJ1-4; a weak D match, TRBD1 (5 bases). Germline CDR1 reads GTSNPN; CDR2 reads SVGIG (reference sequence). The CDR3 has 14 residues. Trimming took off 3 bases at V and 5 bases at J, with 13 bases between the two ends. CDR3 protein: CAWRSGRLNEKLFF. The CDR3, as DNA: TGTGCCTGGAGATCGGGACGGTTAAATGAAAAACTGTTTTTT.

The chain joins TRBV27 to TRBJ2-3; 8 bases fit TRBD1. The junction had 8 bases not matched to a gene; V was cut back by 2 bases and J by 1 base. CDR3 length: 17 amino acids. CDR1 and CDR2 from the germline V gene are MNHEY and SMNVEV (reference sequence). Written as DNA, the CDR3 is TGTGCCAGCAGTTTACGGGCCGACAGGGGCCGCACAGATACGCAGTATTTT. Translation: CASSLRADRGRTDTQYF.

The rearrangement joins TRBV14 to TRBJ1-4; D gene unclear. Germline V lookup: CDR1 SGHDN, CDR2 FVKESK. CDR3 length: 15 residues. The V end lost 2 bases, the J end lost 0 bases, and 7 bases lay between the germline ends. CDR3 loop: CASSQNSPTNEKLFF. In DNA, the CDR3 is TGTGCCAGCAGCCAAAACTCCCCAACTAATGAAAAACTGTTTTTT.

This clone occurred once. This rearrangement joins TRBV7-2 to TRBJ2-5, with TRBD2 matching 8 bases. Germline CDR1 reads SGHTA; CDR2 reads FQGNSA. V dropped 1 base and J dropped 0; count of bases not matched to a gene: 7. CDR3 length equals 17 residues. CDR3 DNA sequence: TGTGCCAGCAGCTTAGTTGCGAGCGGGAGTTACCAAGAGACCCAGTACTTC. Its translation: CASSLVASGSYQETQYF.

The chain's CDR3 is CASSLAQGDYEQYF. The CDR3 nucleotides are TGTGCCAGCAGCTTAGCACAGGGGGATTACGAGCAGTACTTC. The chain carries TRBV7-9 and TRBJ2-7; 8 bases are a match to TRBD1. The V gene's germline CDR1 is SEHNR and CDR2 FQNEAQ (reference sequence). The CDR3 sequence is 14 residues long. The V and J ends lost 0 bases and 4 bases, in that order; junction bases with no gene match: 2.

The V gene is TRBV27, the J gene TRBJ1-2; no clear D gene. V was trimmed by 4 bases and J by 8 bases, leaving 14 bases between them. The CDR3 runs to 13 residues. Germline CDR1 MNHEY, CDR2 SMNVEV (reference sequence). CDR3 sequence: CASSYKGLGGYTF. The CDR3 nucleotides read TGTGCCAGCAGTTATAAGGGCCTGGGCGGCTACACCTTC.

This chain uses TRBV28 with TRBJ1-5; D is unclear. The CDR3 covers 12 residues. Germline lookup yields CDR1 MDHEN and CDR2 SYDVKM. V lost 5 bases and J 4 bases, leaving 6 bases between the germline ends. The CDR3 DNA reads as TGTGCCAGCAGTGAAGGGAATCAGCCCCAGCATTTT. Translating it yields CASSEGNQPQHF.

The rearrangement joins TRBV25-1 to TRBJ2-7; TRBD1 matches at 7 bases. This CDR3 is 12 amino acids long. Unmatched junction bases numbered 5, after V lost 10 bases and J lost 2 bases. Germline loops: CDR1 MGHDK, CDR2 SYGVNS. In DNA form, the CDR3 reads TGTGCCACGGGACAGACTACCTACGAGCAGTACTTC. It specifies CATGQTTYEQYF.

On this clone itself: Other DNA sequences of this sample code for an identical CDR3. This chain joins TRBV5-1 and TRBJ1-4; D remains ambiguous. V lost 0 bases, J lost 8 bases, and 5 bases lay in between. The germline gives CDR1 SGHRS, CDR2 YFSETQ. This CDR3 contains 12 residues. CDR3 sequence: CASSLAGEKLFF. The CDR3 bases are TGCGCCAGCAGCTTGGCGGGCGAAAAACTGTTTTTT. The entire variable domain, with the rest obtained from reference TRBV5-1 and TRBJ1-4, is as follows: KAGVTQTPRYLIKTRGQQVTLSCSPISGHRSVSWYQQTPGQGLQFLFEYFSETQRNKGNFPGRFSGRQFSNSRSEMNVSTLELGDSALYLCASSLAGEKLFFGSGTQLSVL.

The chain recombines TRBV14 with TRBJ2-5; TRBD1 might be the D (6 bases). The germline CDR1 and CDR2 sequences are SGHDN and FVKESK. The CDR3 is 14 residues long. Trimming left V 0 bases short and J 9 bases short, with 14 bases between. This CDR3 is CASSQDQGPSPQYF. CDR3 DNA: TGTGCCAGCAGCCAAGATCAGGGGCCTAGCCCCCAGTACTTC. The full variable domain, rest sourced from reference TRBV14 and TRBJ2-5, is EAGVTQFPSHSVIEKGQTVTLRCDPISGHDNLYWYRRVMGKEIKFLLHFVKESKQDESGMPNNRFLAERTGGTYSTLKVQPAELEDSGVYFCASSQDQGPSPQYFGPGTRLLVL.

The rearrangement uses TRBV7-2 and TRBJ2-7, with TRBD2 identical over 12 bases. The germline V gene has CDR1 SGHTA and CDR2 FQGNSA. This CDR3 spans 17 amino acids. V shed 4 bases, J shed 0 bases, and the junction held 7 bases outside the gene matches. The CDR3, as DNA: TGTGCCAGCAGCTGGAGATCGACTAGCGGGAGCTCCTACGAGCAGTACTTC. Its translation: CASSWRSTSGSSYEQYF. The full variable domain, in which reference TRBV7-2 and TRBJ2-7 provide the parts outside the CDR3, is GAGVSQSPSNKVTEKGKDVELRCDPISGHTALYWYRQSLGQGLEFLIYFQGNSAPDKSGLPSDRFSAERTGGSVSTLTIQRTQQEDSAVYLCASSWRSTSGSSYEQYFGPGTRLTVT.

This chain joins TRBV30 and TRBJ1-1; unclear D gene. Germline V lookup: CDR1 GTSNPN, CDR2 SVGIG (reference sequence). This CDR3 region has 13 residues. The V and J ends lost 4 bases and 2 bases respectively, with 11 bases between them. The CDR3 DNA is TGTGCCTGGACAGTCGGGCCTAACACTGAAGCTTTCTTT. Translating it yields CAWTVGPNTEAFF. The variable domain in full, with the rest retrieved from reference TRBV30 and TRBJ1-1, is SQTIHQWPATLVQPVGSPLSLECTVEGTSNPNLYWYRQAAGRGLQLLFYSVGIGQISSEVPQNLSASRPQDRQFILSSKKLLLSDSGFYLCAWTVGPNTEAFFGQGTRLTVV.

The count of this clone is one. This chain joins TRBV28 and TRBJ1-5; D perhaps matches TRBD1 (6 bases). V lost 6 bases and J lost 5, with 11 bases in between. CDR3 length: 13 amino acids. Germline V gene data show CDR1 as MDHEN and CDR2 as SYDVKM. In DNA, the CDR3 is TGTGCCAGCAGGACAGGTCCCTATCAGCCCCAGCATTTT. This translates into CASRTGPYQPQHF.

This chain links TRBV5-6 with TRBJ1-1; maybe TRBD1 (6 bases). Trimming left V 3 bases short and J 5 bases short, with 17 bases between. In germline, CDR1 is SGHDT, CDR2 YYEEEE. The length of the CDR3 is 15 residues. In nucleotides, the CDR3 is TGTGCCAGCAGCTCTTACAGGGCATCTTTGACTGAAGCTTTCTTT. It specifies CASSSYRASLTEAFF.

CDR3 residues: CASSAFRVGETQYF. DNA of the CDR3: TGTGCCAGCAGTGCTTTTAGGGTCGGAGAGACCCAGTACTTC. This chain links TRBV2 with TRBJ2-5; unclear D gene. Germline V gene sequence: CDR1 SNHLY, CDR2 FYNNEI. V was shortened by 4 bases and J by 4 bases, with 13 bases between the two germline ends. The CDR3 contains 14 residues.